The text below deals with one T cell receptor (beta chain). Measured with immunoSEQ multiplex PCR; TCRdb has only the in-frame clones, and not every one. The table records over 45,000 clones, 80% to 90% of them present only once. This sample is part of a study of blood T cell repertoires in COVID-19. Study at large: In each case, the material was cDNA or gDNA derived from T cells, B-cell-depleted T cells, or PBMCs.

The sequencing sample was made of peripheral blood. This sequence originates from a middle-aged man with acute or convalescent COVID-19.

Here the CDR3 DNA reads TGTGCCAGCAGTGAATACCCGGGTGGCTACACCTTC. Amino acid sequence: CASSEYPGGYTF. The chain uses TRBV6-1 and TRBJ1-2, with D unclear. In germline, CDR1 is MNHNS, CDR2 SASEGT. The V gene lost 2 bases and the J gene lost 7 bases, with 8 bases spanning the gap. The CDR3 covers 12 residues.